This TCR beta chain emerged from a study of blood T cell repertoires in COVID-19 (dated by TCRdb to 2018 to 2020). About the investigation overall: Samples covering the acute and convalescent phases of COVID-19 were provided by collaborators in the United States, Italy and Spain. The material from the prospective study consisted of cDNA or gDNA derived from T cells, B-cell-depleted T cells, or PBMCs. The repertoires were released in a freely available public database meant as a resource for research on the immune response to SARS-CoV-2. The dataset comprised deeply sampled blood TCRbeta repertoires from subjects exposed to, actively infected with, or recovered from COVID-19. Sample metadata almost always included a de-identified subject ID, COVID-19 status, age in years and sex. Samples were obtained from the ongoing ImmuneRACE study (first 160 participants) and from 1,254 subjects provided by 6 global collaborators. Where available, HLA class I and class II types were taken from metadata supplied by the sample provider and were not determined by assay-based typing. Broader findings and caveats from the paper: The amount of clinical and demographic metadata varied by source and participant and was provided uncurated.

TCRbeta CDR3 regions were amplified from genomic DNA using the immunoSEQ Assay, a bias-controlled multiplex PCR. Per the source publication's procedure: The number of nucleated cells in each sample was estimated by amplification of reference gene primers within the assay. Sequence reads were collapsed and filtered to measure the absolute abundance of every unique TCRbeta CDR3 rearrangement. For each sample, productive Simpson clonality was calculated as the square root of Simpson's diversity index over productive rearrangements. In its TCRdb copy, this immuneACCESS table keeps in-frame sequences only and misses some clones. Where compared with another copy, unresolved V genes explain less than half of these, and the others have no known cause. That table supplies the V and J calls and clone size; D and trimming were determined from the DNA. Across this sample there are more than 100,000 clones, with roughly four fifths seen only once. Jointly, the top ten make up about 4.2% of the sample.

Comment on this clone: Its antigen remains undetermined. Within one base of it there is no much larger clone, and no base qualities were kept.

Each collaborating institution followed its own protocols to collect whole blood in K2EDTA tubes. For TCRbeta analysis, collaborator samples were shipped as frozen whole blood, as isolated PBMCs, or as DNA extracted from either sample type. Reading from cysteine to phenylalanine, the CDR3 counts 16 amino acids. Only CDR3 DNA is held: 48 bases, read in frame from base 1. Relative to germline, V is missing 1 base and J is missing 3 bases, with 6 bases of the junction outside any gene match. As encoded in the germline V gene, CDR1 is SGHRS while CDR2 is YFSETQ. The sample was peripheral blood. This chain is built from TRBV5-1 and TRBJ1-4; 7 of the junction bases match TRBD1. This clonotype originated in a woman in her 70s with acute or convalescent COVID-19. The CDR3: CASSLFPGQPNEKLFF. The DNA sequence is TGCGCCAGCAGCTTGTTCCCGGGACAGCCTAATGAAAAACTGTTTTTT.